This T cell receptor beta chain was sequenced for a study of cytomegalovirus exposure and HLA in healthy donors. The study, taken as a whole, reports: Later analysis indicated greater clonal expansion among HLA-associated TCR beta chains than among equally common other chains. In presence/absence analyses, roughly uniform sequencing depth across donors was assumed.

PCR primers comprised 60 Vbeta and 13 Jbeta primers. Measured with immunoSEQ multiplex PCR; TCRdb has only the in-frame clones, and not every one. The sample contains roughly 120,000 clones, over 75% of which appear only once. Germline V CDR1 and CDR2: LGHNA, YNFKEQ. Trimming left V 0 bases short and J 5 bases short, with 16 bases between. This CDR3 comprises 17 residues. A note on this clone: Its antigen is not known.

The chain is built from TRBV4-2 and TRBJ2-2, with D perhaps TRBD1 (5 bases). The receptor's source is a human donor in good health. The sequenced sample was PBMCs. CDR3 loop: CASSQDPSPGWTGELFF. Here the CDR3 DNA reads TGTGCCAGCAGCCAAGATCCCTCCCCAGGGTGGACCGGGGAGCTGTTTTTT.